This T cell receptor beta chain was sequenced for a study of CD8+ T cells in alopecia areata. Study outcomes and limitations: Clonality in lesional scalp, especially alopecia totalis/universalis, exceeded that of normal scalp. Tofacitinib delivered significant drops in scalp clonality and in expanded CD8+ clones among the top 100. Scalp specimens additionally yield sequences from normal skin's resident alphabeta T cells. Many expanded lesional clones persisted in scalp and blood during tofacitinib.

The treatment: oral pan-JAK inhibitor, 5-10 mg twice daily. Reverse transcribed after extraction, RNA yielded cDNA as the sequencing template. Measured with immunoSEQ multiplex PCR; TCRdb has only the in-frame clones, and not every one. The sample has 120,000 to 150,000 clones, roughly four fifths seen once. The CDR3 is 14 amino acids. CDR1 and CDR2 (germline): MNHEY, SMNVEV (reference sequence). The V end was cut by 5 bases, the J end by 5 bases, with 13 bases between. As concerns this clone: What it binds is not known.

This chain links TRBV27 with TRBJ1-5, with a weak D call TRBD1 (6 bases). The material sequenced was CD8+ T cells sorted from blood, taken at week 4, from a patient treated with tofacitinib. The receptor was derived from a human donor with alopecia areata. The DNA for the CDR3 is TGTGCCAGCAGTCCACACAGGGACGATCAGCCCCAGCATTTT. Protein product: CASSPHRDDQPQHF.